Listed below are T cell receptor beta chains from one sample, sequenced in a study of blood T cells in healthy people across ages. One entry per CDR3 protein, called by TCRdb with MiXCR from the 5' RACE reads. The table records just over 800,000 distinct CDR3 sequences, around 68% of them present only once. Sequenced: blood. The receptors shown here come from a man aged 25-45 years in good health. CDR3s leave out the opening cysteine and the closing phenylalanine or tryptophan.

v_call | cdr3_length | cdr3_aa
TRBV28 | 13 | ASSGEALVTDTQY
TRBV6-5 | 13 | ASSLGTGPFYEQY
TRBV7-9 | 14 | ASSSLYGGASYEQY
TRBV7-9 | 10 | ASGQGSYEQY
TRBV10-3 | 12 | AISDHYGPYEQY
TRBV2 | 15 | ASRRRTSGGSDNEQF
TRBV9 | 16 | ASSVGPSGVLIYDEQF
TRBV7-2 | 12 | ASRLLGDTGELF
TRBV5-4 | 15 | ASTSGLATVSTDTQY
TRBV7-9 | 9 | AGSLADTQY
TRBV10-3 | 14 | AISDIDRVGSYEQY
TRBV7-9 | 13 | ASSLEITGGYEQY
TRBV7-2 | 12 | ASSHGLAAAERY
TRBV20-1 | 12 | SASWRGQGNEQF
TRBV4-2 | 14 | ASSLSSAQGFYGYT
TRBV11-2 | 15 | ASSPLKIAGSYNEQF
TRBV13 | 11 | ASSGGSYNEQF
TRBV7-3 | 13 | ASSLAQGRNNEQF
TRBV12-3/TRBV12-4 | 13 | ASSPQGQRNYEQY
TRBV29-1 | 17 | RALFEVRRTSGSNQPQH
TRBV10-3 | 12 | AISQQGGQETQY
TRBV20-1 | 11 | SALSSEAYEQY
TRBV20-1 | 11 | SAWGQEYYGYT
TRBV6-6 | 14 | ASSYPSGGAGNEQF
TRBV6-2/TRBV6-3 | 12 | ASRSGGGEREQY
TRBV20-1 | 13 | SAIPGTGSGNEQF
TRBV2 | 13 | ASTQGGQIQETQY
TRBV27 | 12 | ASSPRPTSYEQY
TRBV6-2/TRBV6-3 | 12 | ASSRAVSYNEQF
TRBV7-9 | 13 | ASSLGRGPENIQY
TRBV7-9 | 10 | ASNHDRETQY
TRBV7-2 | 13 | ASSLARETNYGYT
TRBV6-5 | 13 | ASSSPGTAYNEQF
TRBV7-3 | 13 | ASSATGGVNEKLF
TRBV7-9 | 13 | ASSLLTGVASPLH
TRBV27 | 15 | ASSTMRDRSISYEQY
TRBV6-4 | 12 | ASSEGLHTDTQY
TRBV20-1 | 11 | STWTNRNYGYT
TRBV18 | 11 | ASSPTGTGSDF
TRBV7-2 | 15 | ASSLNSRGATNEKLF
TRBV9 | 15 | ASSRTIAGDFTDTQY
TRBV20-1 | 12 | SARNSGGTDTQY
TRBV15 | 14 | ATSRQRRAGENEQF
TRBV7-9 | 13 | ASSLVGQGLDTQY
TRBV6-1 | 13 | ASSLTGGFGSPLH
TRBV28 | 11 | ASNWGKGEKLF
TRBV2 | 14 | ASSDSIAGGTDTQY
TRBV12-3/TRBV12-4 | 11 | ASSSSNDDTQY
TRBV2 | 11 | ASRGTGVTEAF
TRBV7-9 | 15 | ASSPGTSGGNVETQY
TRBV7-9 | 11 | ASSPVGPDTQY
TRBV4-3 | 10 | ASSQGQGEQF
TRBV5-1 | 14 | ASSLGVTPSEETQY